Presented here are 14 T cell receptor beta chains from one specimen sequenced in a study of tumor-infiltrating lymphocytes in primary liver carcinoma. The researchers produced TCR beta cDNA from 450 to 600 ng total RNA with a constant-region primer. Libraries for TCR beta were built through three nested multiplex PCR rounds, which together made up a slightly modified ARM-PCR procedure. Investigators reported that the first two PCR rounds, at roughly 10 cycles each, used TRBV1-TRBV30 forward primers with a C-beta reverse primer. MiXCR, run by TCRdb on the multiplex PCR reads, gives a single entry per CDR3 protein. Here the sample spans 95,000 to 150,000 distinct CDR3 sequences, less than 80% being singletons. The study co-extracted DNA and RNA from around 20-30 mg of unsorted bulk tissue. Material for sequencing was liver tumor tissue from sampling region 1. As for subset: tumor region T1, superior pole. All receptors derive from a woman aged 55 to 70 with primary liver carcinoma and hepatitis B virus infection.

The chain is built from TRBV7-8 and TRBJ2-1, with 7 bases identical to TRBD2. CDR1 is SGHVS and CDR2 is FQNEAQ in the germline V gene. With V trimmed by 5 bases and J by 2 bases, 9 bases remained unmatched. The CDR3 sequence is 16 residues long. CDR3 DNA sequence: TGTGCCAGCAGCGTCGGAGGGGACTACACCTACAATGAGCAGTTCTTC. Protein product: CASSVGGDYTYNEQFF.

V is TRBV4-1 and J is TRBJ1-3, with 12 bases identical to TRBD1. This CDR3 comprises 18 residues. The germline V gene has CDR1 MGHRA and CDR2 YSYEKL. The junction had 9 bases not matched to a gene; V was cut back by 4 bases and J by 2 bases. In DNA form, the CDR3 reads TGCGCCAGCAGCCCCTCGGGACAGGGGGCTTTGGCTGGAAACACCATATATTTT. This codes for CASSPSGQGALAGNTIYF.

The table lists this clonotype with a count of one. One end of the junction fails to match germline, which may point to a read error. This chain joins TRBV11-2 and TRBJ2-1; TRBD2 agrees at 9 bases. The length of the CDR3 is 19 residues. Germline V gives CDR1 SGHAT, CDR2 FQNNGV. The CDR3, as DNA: TGTGCCAGCAGCCCGCGCCATATTTCGGGACTAGCAGCCTACAGTGAGCAGTTCTTC. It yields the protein CASSPRHISGLAAYSEQFF.

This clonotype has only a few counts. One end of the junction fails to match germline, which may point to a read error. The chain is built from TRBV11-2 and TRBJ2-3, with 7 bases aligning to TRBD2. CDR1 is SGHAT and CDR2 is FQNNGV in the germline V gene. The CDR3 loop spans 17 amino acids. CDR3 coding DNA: TGTGCCAGCAGCTTAGGGGGACTAACGTACGCGTCAGATTCGCAATATTTT. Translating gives CASSLGGLTYASDSQYF.

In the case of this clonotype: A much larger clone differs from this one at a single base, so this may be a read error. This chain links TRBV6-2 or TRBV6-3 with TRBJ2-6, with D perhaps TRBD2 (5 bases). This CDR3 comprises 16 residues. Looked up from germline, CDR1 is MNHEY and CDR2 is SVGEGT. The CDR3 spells CDSSYLGDSGANVLTF. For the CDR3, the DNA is TGTGACAGCAGTTACCTCGGGGACTCTGGGGCCAACGTCCTGACTTTC.

CDR3 protein: CASSSTRGGEAFF. As DNA, the CDR3 is TGTGCCAGCAGTTCCACCAGGGGCGGGGAAGCTTTCTTT. The chain links TRBV11-2 to TRBJ1-1; weak D call: TRBD1 (6 bases). The CDR3 contains 13 residues. The V gene's germline CDR1 is SGHAT and CDR2 FQNNGV. Trimming took off 6 bases at V and 8 bases at J, with 16 bases between the two ends.

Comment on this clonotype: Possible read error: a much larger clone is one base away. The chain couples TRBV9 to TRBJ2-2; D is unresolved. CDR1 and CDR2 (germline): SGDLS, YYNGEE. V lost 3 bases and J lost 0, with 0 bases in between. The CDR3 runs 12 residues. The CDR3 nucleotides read TGTGCCAGCAGCGCGAACACCGGGGAGCTGTTTTTT. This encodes CASSANTGELFF.

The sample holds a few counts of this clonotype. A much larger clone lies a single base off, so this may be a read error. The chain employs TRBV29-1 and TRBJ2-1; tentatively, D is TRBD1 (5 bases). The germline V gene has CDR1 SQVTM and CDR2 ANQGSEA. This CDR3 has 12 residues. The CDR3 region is CIARQSNNEQFF. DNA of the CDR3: TGCATCGCCAGACAGTCAAACAATGAGCAGTTCTTC.

CDR3 DNA sequence: TGTGCCAGCAGTCCCTGGAACAGACATTACAATGAGCAGTTCTTC. It translates to CASSPWNRHYNEQFF. The J gene is TRBJ2-1, the V gene TRBV12-3 or TRBV12-4; D gene ambiguous. This CDR3 region has 15 residues. Trimming cost V 5 bases and J 4 bases, with 15 bases left between them.

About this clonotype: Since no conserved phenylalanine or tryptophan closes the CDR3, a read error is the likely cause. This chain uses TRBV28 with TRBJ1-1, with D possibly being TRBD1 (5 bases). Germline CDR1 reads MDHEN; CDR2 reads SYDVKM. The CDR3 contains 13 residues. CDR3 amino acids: CTSSFQGYTEAFL. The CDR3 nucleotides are TGTACCAGCAGTTTCCAGGGTTACACTGAAGCTTTCTTA.

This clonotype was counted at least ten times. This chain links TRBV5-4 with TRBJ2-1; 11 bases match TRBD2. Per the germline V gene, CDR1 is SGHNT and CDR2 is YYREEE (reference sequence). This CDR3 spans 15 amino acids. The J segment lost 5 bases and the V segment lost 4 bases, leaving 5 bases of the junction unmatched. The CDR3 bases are TGTGCCAGCAGCATCGGGACTAGCGGAAACAATGAGCAGTTCTTC. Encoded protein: CASSIGTSGNNEQFF. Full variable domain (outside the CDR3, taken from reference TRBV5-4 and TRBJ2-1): ETGVTQSPTHLIKTRGQQVTLRCSSQSGHNTVSWYQQALGQGPQFIFQYYREEENGRGNFPPRFSGLQFPNYSSELNVNALELDDSALYLCASSIGTSGNNEQFFGPGTRLTVL.

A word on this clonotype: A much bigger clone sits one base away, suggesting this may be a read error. CDR3 coding DNA: TGCAGCGTAAGGACAGGGTGGGTGGAGACCCAGTACTTC. It encodes CSVRTGWVETQYF. The V and J genes are TRBV29-1 and TRBJ2-5; 8 bases agree with TRBD1. Germline V lookup: CDR1 SQVTM, CDR2 ANQGSEA. The CDR3 extends over 13 amino acids. V shed 6 bases and J 5 bases; nucleotides not matched to a gene: 8.

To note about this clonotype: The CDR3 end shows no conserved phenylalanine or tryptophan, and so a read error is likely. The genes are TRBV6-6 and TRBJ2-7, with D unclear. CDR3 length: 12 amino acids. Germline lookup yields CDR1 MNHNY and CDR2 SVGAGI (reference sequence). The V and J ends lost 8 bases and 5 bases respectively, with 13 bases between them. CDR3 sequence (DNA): TGTGCCAGCGGTCCCATGGCCGACGAGCAGTACATC. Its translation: CASGPMADEQYI.

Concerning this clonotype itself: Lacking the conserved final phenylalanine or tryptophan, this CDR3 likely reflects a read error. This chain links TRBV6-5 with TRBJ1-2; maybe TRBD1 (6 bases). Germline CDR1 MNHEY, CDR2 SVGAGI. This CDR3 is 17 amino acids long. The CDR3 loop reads CASSPLGGGRGNYGYTL. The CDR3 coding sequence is TGCGCCAGCAGTCCCCTCGGCGGGGGCCGCGGTAACTATGGCTACACCCTC.